This T cell receptor (beta chain) came from a study of blood T cells in healthy people across ages. Study-wide results and caveats: Investigators viewed diversity estimates from one million T cells as underestimates, the study reported. TCR beta diversity tracked closely with naive T cell percentage.

The draw of peripheral blood yielded ten milliliters from each donor. With a J-beta primer mix and a sample-barcoded 5' primer, a second PCR ran roughly 6 to 11 cycles. TCRdb processed the 5' RACE reads anew with MiXCR; each CDR3 protein has one entry. This table has approximately 730,000 distinct CDR3 sequences, 40% to 65% appearing once. J was trimmed by 5 bases and V by 3 bases; bases with no gene match: 3. CDR1 MNHEY and CDR2 SMNVEV come from the germline V gene (reference sequence). The CDR3 spans 15 residues. As regards this clonotype: The antigen is not known.

Source material: blood. The chain carries TRBV27 and TRBJ1-6, with 8 nucleotides matching TRBD1. This sequence was found in an elderly man in good health. The CDR3 nucleotides read TGTGCCAGCAGTTTCGCGGACAGGGATAATTCACCCCTCCACTTT. It yields the protein CASSFADRDNSPLHF.